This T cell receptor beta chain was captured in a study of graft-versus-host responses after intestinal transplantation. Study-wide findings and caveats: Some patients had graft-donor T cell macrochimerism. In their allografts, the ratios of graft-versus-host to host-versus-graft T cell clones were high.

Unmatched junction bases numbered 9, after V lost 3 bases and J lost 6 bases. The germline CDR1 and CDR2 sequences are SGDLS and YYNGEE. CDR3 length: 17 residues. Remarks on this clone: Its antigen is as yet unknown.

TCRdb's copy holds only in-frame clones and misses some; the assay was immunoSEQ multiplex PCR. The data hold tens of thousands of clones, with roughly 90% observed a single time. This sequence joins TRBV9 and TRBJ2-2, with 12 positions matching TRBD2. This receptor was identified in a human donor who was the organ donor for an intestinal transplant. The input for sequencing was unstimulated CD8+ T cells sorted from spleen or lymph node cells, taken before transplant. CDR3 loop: CASSGLAGAHNAGELFF. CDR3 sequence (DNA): TGTGCCAGCAGCGGACTAGCGGGGGCCCACAACGCCGGGGAGCTGTTTTTT.